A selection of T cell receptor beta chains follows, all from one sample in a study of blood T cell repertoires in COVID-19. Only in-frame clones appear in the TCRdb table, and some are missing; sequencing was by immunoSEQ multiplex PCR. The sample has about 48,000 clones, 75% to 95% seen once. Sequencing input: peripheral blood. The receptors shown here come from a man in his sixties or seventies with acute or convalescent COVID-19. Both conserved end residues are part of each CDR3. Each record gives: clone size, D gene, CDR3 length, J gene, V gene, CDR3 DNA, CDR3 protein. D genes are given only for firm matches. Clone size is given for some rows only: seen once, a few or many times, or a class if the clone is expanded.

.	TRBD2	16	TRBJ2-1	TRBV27	TGTGCCAGCAGTTTATCTTTAGCGGGGGTGTACAATGAGCAGTTCTTC	CASSLSLAGVYNEQFF
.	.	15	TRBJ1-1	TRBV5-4	TGTGCCAGCAGTCCGGGGGGAGGGAGGAACACTGAAGCTTTCTTT	CASSPGGGRNTEAFF
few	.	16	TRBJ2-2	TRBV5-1	TGCGCCAGCAGCCACCAGGGGGGAGGTGACACCGGGGAGCTGTTTTTT	CASSHQGGGDTGELFF
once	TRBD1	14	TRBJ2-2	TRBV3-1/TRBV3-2	TGTGCCAGCAGGGACAGGTCGAACACCGGGGAGCTGTTTTTT	CASRDRSNTGELFF
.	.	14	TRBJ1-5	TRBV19	TGTGCCAGTAGTATAGGGCAGATCAATCAGCCCCAGCATTTT	CASSIGQINQPQHF
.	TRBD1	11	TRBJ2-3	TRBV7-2	TGTGCCAGCAGCTTGGGGACAGCGCAGTATTTT	CASSLGTAQYF
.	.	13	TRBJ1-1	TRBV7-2	TGTGCCAGCAGCCAAAACAGGAACACTGAAGCTTTCTTT	CASSQNRNTEAFF
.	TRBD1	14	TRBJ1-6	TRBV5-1	TGCGCCAGCAGCGTGGGACAGTCTACCGGGCCCCTCCACTTT	CASSVGQSTGPLHF
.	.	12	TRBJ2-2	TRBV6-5	TGTGCCAGCCGGGGTTACACCGGGGAGCTGTTTTTT	CASRGYTGELFF
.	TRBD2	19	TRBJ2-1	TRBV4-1	TGCGCCAGCAGCCAATTAGGGACTAGCGGGGGCCGGCCCTACAATGAGCAGTTCTTC	CASSQLGTSGGRPYNEQFF
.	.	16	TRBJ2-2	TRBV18	TGTGCCAGCTCACCACCGGGTAGGGGGAACACCGGGGAGCTGTTTTTT	CASSPPGRGNTGELFF
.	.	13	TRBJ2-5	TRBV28	TGTGCCAGCAGTTCCCGCCCGGGAGAGACCCAGTACTTC	CASSSRPGETQYF
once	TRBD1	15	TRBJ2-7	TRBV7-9	TGTGCCACCCGACCCCCCGGGGGGACAGGGGGCGAGCAGTACTTC	CATRPPGGTGGEQYF
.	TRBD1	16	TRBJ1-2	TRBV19	TGTGCCAGTAGTACCTCTCACAGGGGAGTCGACTATGGCTACACCTTC	CASSTSHRGVDYGYTF
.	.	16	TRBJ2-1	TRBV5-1	TGCGCCAGCAGCTTGATAGGGGATAGCTCCTACAATGAGCAGTTCTTC	CASSLIGDSSYNEQFF
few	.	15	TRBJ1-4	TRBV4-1	TGCGCCAGCAGCCAAGCCGGGCAGGGCACGCGAAAACTGTTTTTT	CASSQAGQGTRKLFF
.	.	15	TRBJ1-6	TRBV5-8	TGTGCCAGCACCCCTCAACAGGTTAAGAATTCACCCCTCCACTTT	CASTPQQVKNSPLHF
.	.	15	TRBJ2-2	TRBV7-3	TGTGCCAGCAGTCACCGGCCCCAGGGTTCCGGGGAGCTGTTTTTT	CASSHRPQGSGELFF
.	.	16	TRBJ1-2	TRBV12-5	TGTGCTAGTGGTTTGGTACCCTTGACAACGAACTATGGCTACACCTTC	CASGLVPLTTNYGYTF
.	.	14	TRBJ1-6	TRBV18	TGTGCCAGCTCCTGGAGCTCCTATAATTCACCCCTCCACTTT	CASSWSSYNSPLHF
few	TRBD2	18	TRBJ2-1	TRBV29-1	TGCAGCGTTGAGGGAGGGGTACTAGCGGGGGGTTCCTACAATGAGCAGTTCTTC	CSVEGGVLAGGSYNEQFF
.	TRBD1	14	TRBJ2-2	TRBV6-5	TGTGCCAGCAGTCGGGACAGATGGACCGGGGAGCTGTTTTTT	CASSRDRWTGELFF
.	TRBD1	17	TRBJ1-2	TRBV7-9	TGTGCCAGCAGCCTTCCAACCGTTGGACAGGACGACTATGGCTACACCTTC	CASSLPTVGQDDYGYTF
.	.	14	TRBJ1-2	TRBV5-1	TGCGCCAGCAGCTCCGGACAGTCTGTTAATGGCTACACCTTC	CASSSGQSVNGYTF
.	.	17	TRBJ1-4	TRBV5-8	TGTGCCAGCAGCTTGGCCGCGGGGGTCGCAACTAATGAAAAACTGTTTTTT	CASSLAAGVATNEKLFF
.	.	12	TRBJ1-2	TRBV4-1	TGCGCCAGCAGCCAAGGATACAGAAACTACACCTTC	CASSQGYRNYTF
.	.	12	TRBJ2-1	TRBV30	TGTGCCTGGAGCCCGGGGAGCGGTGAGCAGTTCTTC	CAWSPGSGEQFF
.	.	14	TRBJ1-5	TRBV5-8	TGTGCCAGCAGCGCACAGGGATGGGGACAGCCCCAGCATTTT	CASSAQGWGQPQHF
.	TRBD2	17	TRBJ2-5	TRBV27	TGTGCCAGCAGTTTAATTGGCGGGGGACTAGTAAAGGAGACCCAGTACTTC	CASSLIGGGLVKETQYF
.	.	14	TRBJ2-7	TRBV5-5	TGTGCCAGCAGCTTGGCCGACAGTCCCTACGAGCAGTACTTC	CASSLADSPYEQYF
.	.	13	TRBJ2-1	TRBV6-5	TGTGCCAGCACGGGATGGCCCTACAATGAGCAGTTCTTC	CASTGWPYNEQFF
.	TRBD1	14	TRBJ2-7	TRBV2	TGTGCCAGCAGCGAGACAGGGGCAGTCTACGAGCAGTACTTC	CASSETGAVYEQYF
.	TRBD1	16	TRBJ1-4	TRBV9	TGTGCCAGCAGCGTAGCTATGAACAGGGGTAATGAAAAACTGTTTTTT	CASSVAMNRGNEKLFF
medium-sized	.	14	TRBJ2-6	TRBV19	TGTGCCAGTGAAGACGGGACTGGGGCCAACGTCCTGACTTTC	CASEDGTGANVLTF
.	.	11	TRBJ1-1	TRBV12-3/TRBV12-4	TGTGCCAGCAGTAGACAGAGTGAAGCTTTCTTT	CASSRQSEAFF
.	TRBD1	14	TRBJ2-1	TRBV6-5	TGTGCCAGCCGACTAGGACAGGGGGTAAAGGAGCAGTTCTTC	CASRLGQGVKEQFF
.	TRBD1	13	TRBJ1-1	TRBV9	TGTGCCAGCAGCAGGACAGGGAACACTGAAGCTTTCTTT	CASSRTGNTEAFF
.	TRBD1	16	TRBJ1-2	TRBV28	TGTGCCAGCAGTCTCCGTTTGGGGACAGGCAGAACTGGCTACACCTTC	CASSLRLGTGRTGYTF
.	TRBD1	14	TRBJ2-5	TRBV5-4	TGTGCCAGCAGCCCCGGACAGGGGCAAGAGACCCAGTACTTC	CASSPGQGQETQYF
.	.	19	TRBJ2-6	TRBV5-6	TGTGCCAGCAGCCTACTTTCCCGGCGGGCTTTCTCTGGGGCCAACGTCCTGACTTTC	CASSLLSRRAFSGANVLTF
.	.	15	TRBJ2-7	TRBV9	TGTGCCAGCAGCGTAGAGGCAGGGATTCCCTACGAGCAGTACTTC	CASSVEAGIPYEQYF
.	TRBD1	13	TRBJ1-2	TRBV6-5	TGTGCCAGCAATAAAGAGGGGGCTGGTGGCTACACCTTC	CASNKEGAGGYTF
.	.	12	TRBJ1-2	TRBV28	TGTGCCAGCAGTCCGACAGTCTATGGCTACACCTTC	CASSPTVYGYTF
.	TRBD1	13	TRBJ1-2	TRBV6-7	TGTGCCAGCAGCGTCAGGGGGAACTATGGCTACACCTTC	CASSVRGNYGYTF
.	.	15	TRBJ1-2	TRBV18	TGTGCCAGCTCACCACGAAACAGAGCAGACTATGGCTACACCTTC	CASSPRNRADYGYTF
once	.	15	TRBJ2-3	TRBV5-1	TGCGCCAGCAGCCGACAGGGACTGGAGAAAGATACGCAGTATTTT	CASSRQGLEKDTQYF
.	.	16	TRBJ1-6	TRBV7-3	TGTGCCAGCAGCCCAGCCAGTGGCAGGGCGAATTCACCCCTCCACTTT	CASSPASGRANSPLHF
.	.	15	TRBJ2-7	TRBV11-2	TGTGCCAGCAGCTTAGCCGGCGGGGTTGGCTTTCAGCAGTACTTC	CASSLAGGVGFQQYF
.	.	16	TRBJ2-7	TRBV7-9	TGTGCCAGCAGCTTAGATTTGGGCCTGAGCTCCTACGAGCAGTACTTC	CASSLDLGLSSYEQYF
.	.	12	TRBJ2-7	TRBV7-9	TGTGCCAGCAGCCCCGGGACCTACGAGCAGTACTTC	CASSPGTYEQYF
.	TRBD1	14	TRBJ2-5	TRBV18	TGTGCCAGCTCACCCCGACAGGGGCAAGAGACCCAGTACTTC	CASSPRQGQETQYF
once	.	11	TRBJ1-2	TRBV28	TGTGCCAGCAGTTTAGAACAAATCGCCACCTTC	CASSLEQIATF